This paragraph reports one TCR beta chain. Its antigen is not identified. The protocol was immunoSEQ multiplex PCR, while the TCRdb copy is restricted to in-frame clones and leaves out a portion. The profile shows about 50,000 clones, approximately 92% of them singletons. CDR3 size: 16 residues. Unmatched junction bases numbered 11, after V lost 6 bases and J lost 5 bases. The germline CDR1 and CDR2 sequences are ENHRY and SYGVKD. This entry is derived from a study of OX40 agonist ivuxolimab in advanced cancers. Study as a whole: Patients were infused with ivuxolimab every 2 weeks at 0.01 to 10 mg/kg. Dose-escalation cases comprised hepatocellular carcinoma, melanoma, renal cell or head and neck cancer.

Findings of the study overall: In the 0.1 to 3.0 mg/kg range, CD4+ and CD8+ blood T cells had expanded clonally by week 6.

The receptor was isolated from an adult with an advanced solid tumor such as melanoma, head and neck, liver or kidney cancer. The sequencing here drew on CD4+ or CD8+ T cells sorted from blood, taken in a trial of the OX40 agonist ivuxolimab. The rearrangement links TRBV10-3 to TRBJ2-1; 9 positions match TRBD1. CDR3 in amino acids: CAIRVPGTGSDNEQFF. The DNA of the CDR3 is TGTGCCATCAGGGTTCCAGGGACAGGGAGTGACAATGAGCAGTTCTTC.